This TCR beta chain was identified during a study of T-cell reconstitution after alpha-beta-depleted transplantation in children. The study, taken as a whole, reports: One year after transplant, T-cell counts and diversity came mostly from newly produced T cells. Reportedly, only several hundred clones from non-depleted graft cells drove alpha-beta T-cell counts at about two months.

V shed 3 bases and J 7 bases; nucleotides not matched to a gene: 12. This CDR3 has 14 amino acids. Germline CDR1 and CDR2: DFQATT and SNEGSKA (reference sequence). This clonotype was recorded once. No antigen is known for it. Unique molecular identifiers tagged the TCRbeta library. TCRdb independently ran MiXCR on the PCR reads; one entry per CDR3 protein. The sample consists of more than 75,000 distinct CDR3 sequences, 23% of them appearing once. This sample comprised PBMCs, obtained before TCRalphabeta/CD19-depleted stem cell transplant. The rearrangement uses TRBV20-1 and TRBJ2-7; 7 bases match TRBD1. The source is a boy between 2 and 15 years old with acute lymphoblastic leukemia, due to receive a stem cell transplant. This CDR3 is CSARPPTGSQEQYF. The CDR3 nucleotides read TGCAGTGCTAGGCCCCCGACAGGGAGTCAGGAGCAGTACTTC.